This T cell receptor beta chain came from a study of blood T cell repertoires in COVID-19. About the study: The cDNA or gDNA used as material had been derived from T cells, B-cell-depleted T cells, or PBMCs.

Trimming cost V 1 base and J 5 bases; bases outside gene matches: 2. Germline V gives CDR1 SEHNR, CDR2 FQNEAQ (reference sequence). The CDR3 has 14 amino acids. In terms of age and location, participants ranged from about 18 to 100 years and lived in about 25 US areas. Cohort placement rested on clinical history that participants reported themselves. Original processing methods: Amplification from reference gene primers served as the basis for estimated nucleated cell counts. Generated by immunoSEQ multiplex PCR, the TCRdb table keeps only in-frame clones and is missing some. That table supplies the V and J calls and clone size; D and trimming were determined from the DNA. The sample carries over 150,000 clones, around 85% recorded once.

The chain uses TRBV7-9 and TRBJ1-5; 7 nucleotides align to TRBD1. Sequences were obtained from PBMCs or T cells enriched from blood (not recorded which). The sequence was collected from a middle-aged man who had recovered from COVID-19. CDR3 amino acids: CASSLGDSHQPQHF. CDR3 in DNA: TGTGCCAGCAGCTTAGGGGACAGCCATCAGCCCCAGCATTTT.